These T cell receptor beta chains were read from a single sample in a study of blood T cell repertoires in COVID-19. Generated by immunoSEQ multiplex PCR, the TCRdb table keeps only in-frame clones and is missing some. The table includes tens of thousands of clones, around 90% detected once. Sequenced: peripheral blood. Source of these receptors: an elderly woman with active or convalescent COVID-19. Each CDR3 is given with its conserved first and last residue.

v_call cdr3_aa
TRBV19 CASSKVSRVYNEQFF
TRBV23-1 CASSHRGLADYNEQFF
TRBV3-1/TRBV3-2 CASSQVGRLAKNIQYF
TRBV5-4 CASSWDRVGDTQYF
TRBV7-2 CASSLEGGLYEQYF
TRBV5-6 CASSLPSGIQETQYF
TRBV7-9 CASSLTGQGNNEQFF
TRBV30 CAWSVGAVGYF
TRBV28 CASRSGGETQYF
TRBV6-2/TRBV6-3 CASSYRGRTVTEAFF
TRBV19 CASSRSPSQGATNEKLFF
TRBV11-1 CASSSRQGTYEQYF
TRBV28 CASSLRDLTGYTF
TRBV3-1/TRBV3-2 CASSQGQRGSSGNTIYF
TRBV15 CATSRDYGGVGNEKLFF
TRBV4-2 CASSPTSGISYNEQFF
TRBV11-2 CASSRGTGGNYEQYF
TRBV18 CASSTTGGTGNTIYF
TRBV7-8 CASSPTEQSNEQYF
TRBV6-2/TRBV6-3 CASSLAGAYNEQFF
TRBV28 CASSTRGTVEFYEQYF
TRBV10-3 CATIAGPSYNEQFF
TRBV5-4 CASSLGGQGPKETQYF
TRBV27 CASSLFRAGKNIQYF
TRBV27 CASSFQTSGGVGGNEQFF
TRBV27 CASSSTLSGEQYF
TRBV12-2 CASRLAGGQGPYPQHF
TRBV6-5 CASSSRVNVHNEQFF